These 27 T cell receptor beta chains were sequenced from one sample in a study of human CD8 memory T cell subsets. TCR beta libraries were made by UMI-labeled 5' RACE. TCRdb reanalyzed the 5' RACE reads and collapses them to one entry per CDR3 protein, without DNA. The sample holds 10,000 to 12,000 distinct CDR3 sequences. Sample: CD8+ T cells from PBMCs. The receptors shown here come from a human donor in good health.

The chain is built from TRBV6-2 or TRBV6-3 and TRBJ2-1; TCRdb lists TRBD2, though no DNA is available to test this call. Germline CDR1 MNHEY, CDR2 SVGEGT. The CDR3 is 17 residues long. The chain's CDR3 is CASSYGVLGDSYNEQFF.

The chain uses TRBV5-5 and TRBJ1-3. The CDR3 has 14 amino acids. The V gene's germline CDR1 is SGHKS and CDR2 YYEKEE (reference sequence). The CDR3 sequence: CASSFSGLENTIYF.

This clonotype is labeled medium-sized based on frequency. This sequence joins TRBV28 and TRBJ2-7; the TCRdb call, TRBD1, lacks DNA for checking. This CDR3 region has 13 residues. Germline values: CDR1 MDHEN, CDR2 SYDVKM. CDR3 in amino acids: CASSSPPRFEQYF.

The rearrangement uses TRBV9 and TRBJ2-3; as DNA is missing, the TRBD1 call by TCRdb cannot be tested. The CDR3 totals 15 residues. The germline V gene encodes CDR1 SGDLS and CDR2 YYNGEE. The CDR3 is CASSVQGARTDTQYF.

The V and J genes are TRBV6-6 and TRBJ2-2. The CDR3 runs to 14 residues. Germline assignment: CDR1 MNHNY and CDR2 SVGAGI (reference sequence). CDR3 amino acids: CASSYSPDAGELFF.

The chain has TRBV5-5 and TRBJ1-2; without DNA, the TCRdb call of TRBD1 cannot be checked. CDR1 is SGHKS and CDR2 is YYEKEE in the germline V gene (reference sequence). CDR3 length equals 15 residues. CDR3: CASSYTGEANYGYTF. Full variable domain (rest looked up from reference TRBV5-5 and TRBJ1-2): DAGVTQSPTHLIKTRGQQVTLRCSPISGHKSVSWYQQVLGQGPQFIFQYYEKEERGRGNFPDRFSARQFPNYSSELNVNALLLGDSALYLCASSYTGEANYGYTFGSGTRLTVV.

CDR3 region: CASSLYTNTNEKLFF. J is TRBJ1-4 and V is TRBV12-3 or TRBV12-4. This CDR3 contains 15 residues.

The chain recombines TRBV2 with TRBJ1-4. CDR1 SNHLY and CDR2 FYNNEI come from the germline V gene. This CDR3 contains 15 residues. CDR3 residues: CASLDYWGAREKLFF.

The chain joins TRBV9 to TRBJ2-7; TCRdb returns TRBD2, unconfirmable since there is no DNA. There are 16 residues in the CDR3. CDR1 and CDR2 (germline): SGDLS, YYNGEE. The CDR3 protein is CASSSLGGTSSSEQYF. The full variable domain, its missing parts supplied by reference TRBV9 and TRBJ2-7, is DSGVTQTPKHLITATGQRVTLRCSPRSGDLSVYWYQQSLDQGLQFLIQYYNGEERAKGNILERFSAQQFPDLHSELNLSSLELGDSALYFCASSSLGGTSSSEQYFGPGTRLTVT.

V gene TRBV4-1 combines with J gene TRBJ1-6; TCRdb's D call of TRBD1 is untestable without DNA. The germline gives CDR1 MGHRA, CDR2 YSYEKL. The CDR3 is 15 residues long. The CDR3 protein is CASSQEGTAYSPLHF.

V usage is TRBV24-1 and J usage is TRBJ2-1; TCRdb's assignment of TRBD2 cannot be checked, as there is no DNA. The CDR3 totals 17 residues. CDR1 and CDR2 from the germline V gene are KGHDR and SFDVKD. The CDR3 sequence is CATSDPNRDGGRNEQFF.

The CDR3 reads CASSVGGEQYF. The chain has TRBV2 and TRBJ2-7; TCRdb's assignment of TRBD2 cannot be checked, as there is no DNA. This CDR3 comprises 11 residues. The germline V gene encodes CDR1 SNHLY and CDR2 FYNNEI.

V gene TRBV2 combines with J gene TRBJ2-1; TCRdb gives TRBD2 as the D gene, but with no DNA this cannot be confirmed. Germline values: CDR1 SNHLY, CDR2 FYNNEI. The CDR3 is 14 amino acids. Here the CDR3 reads CARKLAGARNEQFF.

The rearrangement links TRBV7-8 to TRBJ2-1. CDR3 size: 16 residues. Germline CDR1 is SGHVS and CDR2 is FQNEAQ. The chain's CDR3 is CASSLSELPFNNEQFF.

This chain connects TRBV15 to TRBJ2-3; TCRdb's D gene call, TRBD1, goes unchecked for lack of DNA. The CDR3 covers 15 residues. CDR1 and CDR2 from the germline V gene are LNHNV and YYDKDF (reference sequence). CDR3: CATSSPGQRTDTQYF.

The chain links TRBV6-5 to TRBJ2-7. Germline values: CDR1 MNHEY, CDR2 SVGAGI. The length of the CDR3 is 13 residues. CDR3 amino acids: CASSYSSSYEQYF.

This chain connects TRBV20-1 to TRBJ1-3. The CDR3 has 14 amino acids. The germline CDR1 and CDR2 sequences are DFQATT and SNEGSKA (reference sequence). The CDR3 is CSARDLGSGNTIYF.

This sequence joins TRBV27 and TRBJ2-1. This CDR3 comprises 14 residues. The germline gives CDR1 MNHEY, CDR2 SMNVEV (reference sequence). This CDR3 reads CASSFKDGWNEQFF.

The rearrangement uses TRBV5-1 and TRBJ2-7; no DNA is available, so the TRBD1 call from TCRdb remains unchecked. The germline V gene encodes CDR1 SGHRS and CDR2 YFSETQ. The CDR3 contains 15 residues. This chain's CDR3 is CASSLTGTGSYEQYF.

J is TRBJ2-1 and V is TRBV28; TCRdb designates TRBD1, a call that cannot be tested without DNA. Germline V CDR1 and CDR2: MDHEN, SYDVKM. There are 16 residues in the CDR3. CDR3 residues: CASSFPGTGRYNEQFF. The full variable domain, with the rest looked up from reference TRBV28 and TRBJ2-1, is DVKVTQSSRYLVKRTGEKVFLECVQDMDHENMFWYRQDPGLGLRLIYFSYDVKMKEKGDIPEGYSVSREKKERFSLILESASTNQTSMYLCASSFPGTGRYNEQFFGPGTRLTVL.

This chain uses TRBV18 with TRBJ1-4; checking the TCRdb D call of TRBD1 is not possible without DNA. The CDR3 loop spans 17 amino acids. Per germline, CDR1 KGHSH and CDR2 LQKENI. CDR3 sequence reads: CASSPTGQGEPNEKLFF. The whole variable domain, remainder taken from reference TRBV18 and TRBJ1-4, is NAGVMQNPRHLVRRRGQEARLRCSPMKGHSHVYWYRQLPEEGLKFMVYLQKENIIDESGMPKERFSAEFPKEGPSILRIQQVVRGDSAAYFCASSPTGQGEPNEKLFFGSGTQLSVL.

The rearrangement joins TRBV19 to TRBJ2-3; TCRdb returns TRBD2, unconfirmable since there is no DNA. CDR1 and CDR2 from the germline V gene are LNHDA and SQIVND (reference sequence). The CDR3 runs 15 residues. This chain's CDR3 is CASSILAGTTDTQYF.

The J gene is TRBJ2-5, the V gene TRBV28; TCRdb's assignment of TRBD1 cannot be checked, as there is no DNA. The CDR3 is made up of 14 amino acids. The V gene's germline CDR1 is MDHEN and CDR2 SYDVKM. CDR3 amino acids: CASTPTRAEETQYF.

The CDR3 protein is CSVHPVPGPYEQYF. The V and J genes are TRBV20-1 and TRBJ2-7; TCRdb indicates TRBD1, and absent DNA this call remains unverified. Germline assignment: CDR1 DFQATT and CDR2 SNEGSKA (reference sequence). There are 14 residues in the CDR3.

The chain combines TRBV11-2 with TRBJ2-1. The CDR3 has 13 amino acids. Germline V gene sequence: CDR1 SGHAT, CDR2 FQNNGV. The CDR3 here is CASSLFSHNEQFF.

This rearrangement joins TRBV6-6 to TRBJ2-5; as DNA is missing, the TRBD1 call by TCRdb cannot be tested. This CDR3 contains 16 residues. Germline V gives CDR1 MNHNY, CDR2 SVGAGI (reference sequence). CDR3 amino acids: CASRPTGQFYQETQYF.

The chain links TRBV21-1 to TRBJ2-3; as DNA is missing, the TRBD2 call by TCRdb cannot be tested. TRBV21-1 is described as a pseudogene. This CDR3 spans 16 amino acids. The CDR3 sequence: CASSKGRTRGADTQYF.